The entry below describes one TCR beta chain. In the authors' workflow: Researchers report that nucleated cell counts were estimated from reference gene primer amplification. Using immunoSEQ multiplex PCR, the repertoire was profiled, and TCRdb retains in-frame clones only, with some absent. V and J calls and clone size are given by that table; D and trimming were obtained from the DNA. Of some 330,000 clones in the sample, approximately 92% are singletons; the top ten hold roughly 20%. Participants came from about two dozen US areas, aged about 18 to 95 years. Germline V CDR1 and CDR2: LNHDA, SQIVND (reference sequence). This CDR3 region has 14 residues. V was shortened by 3 bases and J by 9 bases, with 15 bases between the two germline ends. The data derive from a study of blood T cell repertoires in COVID-19. In the study overall: The analysed material was cDNA or gDNA that came from T cells, B-cell-depleted T cells, or PBMCs.

This clonotype was sampled from a woman in her twenties or thirties who had recovered from COVID-19. The sequenced material came from PBMCs or T cells enriched from blood (not recorded which). The chain joins TRBV19 to TRBJ1-5, with D perhaps TRBD1 (5 bases). This chain's CDR3 is CASSIRSRGGPQHF. DNA of the CDR3: TGTGCCAGTAGTATCCGGAGCCGGGGGGGGCCCCAGCATTTT.